A selection of T cell receptor beta chains follows, all from one sample in a study of T cells in Graves' hyperthyroidism and ophthalmopathy. TCRdb called the multiplex PCR reads again in MiXCR, with one record for every CDR3 protein. This table holds over 500,000 distinct CDR3 sequences, 13% to 15% found once. The sample was blood. The receptors here all came from a middle-aged woman with Graves' hyperthyroidism. Each CDR3 is given with its conserved first and last residue. A D gene is named only where the DNA matches it firmly. For some rows the clone size is stated as once, few or many, or as a class when expanded; others skip it.

v_call	clone_size	j_call	d_call	cdr3_nt	cdr3_aa
TRBV20-1	-	TRBJ2-2	-	TGCAGTGCTTTAGGGGCTTTCCGCACCGGGGAGCTGTTTTTT	CSALGAFRTGELFF
TRBV15	-	TRBJ1-2	-	TGTGCCACCAGCAGAGAATATGGGGCAGCGGATGGCTACACCTTC	CATSREYGAADGYTF
TRBV3-1	few	TRBJ1-2	-	TGTGCCAGCAGCCATTCAGGCGCTGGAGGCTACACCTTC	CASSHSGAGGYTF
TRBV20-1	many	TRBJ1-6	-	TGCAGTGCTAGAGAATCCCGCCTACCGAGCTCCTATAATTCACCCCTCCACTTT	CSARESRLPSSYNSPLHF
TRBV15	many	TRBJ2-5	-	TGTGCCACCAGCAGAGACCCGGGACCCCAAGAGACCCAGTACTTC	CATSRDPGPQETQYF
TRBV4-2	-	TRBJ1-3	-	TGTGCCAGCAGCCAAGAGCACTCAGCCTCTGGAAACACCATATATTTT	CASSQEHSASGNTIYF
TRBV9	few	TRBJ2-7	TRBD1	TGTGCCAGCAGCGCCCAGGGGGCTCGGGAGCAGTACTTC	CASSAQGAREQYF
TRBV3-1	many	TRBJ1-6	-	TGTGCCAGCAGCCAAGTCGGCGGGTCACCCCTCCACTTT	CASSQVGGSPLHF
TRBV29-1	few	TRBJ2-1	-	TGCAGCGTTTCGGTCCTGGGACCTCGGTTGGAGCAGTTCTTC	CSVSVLGPRLEQFF
TRBV6-2/TRBV6-3	few	TRBJ2-7	-	TGTGCCAGCAGTTATGAGGGTCGGAAGCCTTTCCCGGGGGAGCAGTACTTC	CASSYEGRKPFPGEQYF
TRBV7-3	many	TRBJ1-1	-	TGTGCCAGCAGCCTCACGGGGGGAGTAGGGACTGAAGCTTTCTTT	CASSLTGGVGTEAFF
TRBV9	many	TRBJ2-2	TRBD2	TGTGCCAGCAGCGTATCGTTCGGGGGGTCCACCGGGGAGCTGTTTTTT	CASSVSFGGSTGELFF
TRBV20-1	many	TRBJ2-2	TRBD2	TGCAGTGCTTGGTCTAGCGGGAGTGGGACCGGGGAGCTGTTTTTT	CSAWSSGSGTGELFF
TRBV28	many	TRBJ2-1	TRBD1	TGTGCCAGCAGTTGGGACAGGGGGTCCGATGAGCAGTTCTTC	CASSWDRGSDEQFF
TRBV28	many	TRBJ1-1	-	TGTGCCAGCACCATTGGGGGAGGGCAGGATCCTTTCTTT	CASTIGGGQDPFF
TRBV12-3/TRBV12-4	-	TRBJ2-1	TRBD2	TGTGCCAGCAGTCCACCCATGCGGGGGACGATGGATGAGCAGTTCTTC	CASSPPMRGTMDEQFF
TRBV3-1	many	TRBJ2-5	TRBD2	TGTGCCAGCAGCCAAGGACTAGCGGAGCAAGAGACCCAGTACTTC	CASSQGLAEQETQYF
TRBV29-1	many	TRBJ1-1	-	TGCAGCGTGGGAACAGGGTCTGGCTTTGAAGCTTTCTTT	CSVGTGSGFEAFF
TRBV5-1	few	TRBJ2-5	-	TGCGCCAGCAGCTTGGTACAACTCGGGCTTGCCCAGTACTTC	CASSLVQLGLAQYF
TRBV19	few	TRBJ2-7	TRBD1	TGTGCCAGTAGTATCTGGGACAGGGGTATGAGTGAGCAGTACTTC	CASSIWDRGMSEQYF
TRBV9	many	TRBJ2-3	-	TGTGCCAGCAGCGTAAACACCAACCCCGCAGATACGCAGTATTTT	CASSVNTNPADTQYF
TRBV5-6	many	TRBJ2-3	TRBD1	TGTGCCAGCAGCTTGGGGGACAGGGGGTACATAGATACGCAGTATTTT	CASSLGDRGYIDTQYF
TRBV20-1	many	TRBJ1-1	TRBD1	TGCAGTGCCCGGACAGGGGGCATTTACACTGAAGCTTTCTTT	CSARTGGIYTEAFF
TRBV18	many	TRBJ1-1	-	TGTGCCAGCTCACCCGACGTCGGGAACACTGAAGCTTTCTTT	CASSPDVGNTEAFF
TRBV20-1	many	TRBJ2-1	TRBD2	TGCAGTGCTACCACCGGGACTAGCGGGAACAATGAGCAGTTCTTC	CSATTGTSGNNEQFF
TRBV5-5	many	TRBJ2-5	TRBD1	TGTGCCAGCAGCCGAGAACCTACAGGGGGGGAGACCCAGTACTTC	CASSREPTGGETQYF
TRBV20-1	-	TRBJ1-1	-	TGCAGTGCTTTAAGCGGGGGGCGGGAGAACACTGAAGCTTTCTTT	CSALSGGRENTEAFF
TRBV11-2	many	TRBJ2-1	-	TGTGCCAGCAGCTTCGACAGGTACAATGAGCAGTTCTTC	CASSFDRYNEQFF
TRBV28	many	TRBJ2-1	TRBD2	TGTGCCAGCACCGAGTTCAAGGCTTTACTAGCGGGGTACAATGAGCAGTTCTTC	CASTEFKALLAGYNEQFF
TRBV3-1	many	TRBJ1-2	-	TGTGCCAGCAGCCACAGGGTTGTTGGCAGGAACAACTATGGCTACACCTTC	CASSHRVVGRNNYGYTF
TRBV5-1	-	TRBJ2-1	TRBD2	TGCGCCAGCAGCTTGGACCCGGCTAGCGGGAACCTAAATGAGCAGTTCTTC	CASSLDPASGNLNEQFF
TRBV9	few	TRBJ2-1	-	TGTGCCAGCAGCGTAGAGGAGGCCCCGAGCTCCTACAATGAGCAGTTCTTC	CASSVEEAPSSYNEQFF
TRBV12-3/TRBV12-4	few	TRBJ2-3	TRBD1	TGTGCCAGCAGTCTGTGGGACAGTTTGGGGACAGATACGCAGTATTTT	CASSLWDSLGTDTQYF
TRBV28	few	TRBJ2-6	-	TGTGCCAGCAGTTTATATACTGGGGCCAACGTCCTGACTTTC	CASSLYTGANVLTF
TRBV6-1	many	TRBJ1-4	-	TGTGCCTCGCGGTCGGGAGGAGTCAATGAAAAACTGTTTTTT	CASRSGGVNEKLFF
TRBV5-5	-	TRBJ1-2	-	TGTGCCAGCAGCTTGGTGGGGGCTGATGGCTACACCTTC	CASSLVGADGYTF
TRBV3-1	many	TRBJ2-1	TRBD1	TGTGCCAGCAGCCCTGCGGGACAGGGAGTCACCGAGCAGTTCTTC	CASSPAGQGVTEQFF
TRBV6-1	many	TRBJ2-5	-	TGTGCCAGCAAGATGGACACGAGGTACCAAGAGACCCAGTACTTC	CASKMDTRYQETQYF
TRBV10-3	many	TRBJ2-5	-	TGTGCCATCAGTGACTCCGGGGTGGAGACCCAGTACTTC	CAISDSGVETQYF
TRBV5-1	-	TRBJ2-2	-	TGCGCCAGCAGCTTGGATGGGACTATCAGGGGCACCGGGGAGCTGTTTTTT	CASSLDGTIRGTGELFF